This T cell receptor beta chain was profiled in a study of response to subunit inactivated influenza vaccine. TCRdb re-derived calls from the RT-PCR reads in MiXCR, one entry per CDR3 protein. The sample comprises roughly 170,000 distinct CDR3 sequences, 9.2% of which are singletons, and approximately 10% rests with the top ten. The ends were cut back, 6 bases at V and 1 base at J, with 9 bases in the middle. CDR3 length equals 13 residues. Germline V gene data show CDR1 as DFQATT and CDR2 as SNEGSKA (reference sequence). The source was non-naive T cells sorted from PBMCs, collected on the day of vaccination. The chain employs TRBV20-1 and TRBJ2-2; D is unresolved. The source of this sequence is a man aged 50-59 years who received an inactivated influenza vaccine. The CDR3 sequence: CSAQTVNTGELFF. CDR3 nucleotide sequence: TGCAGTGCACAGACGGTGAACACCGGGGAGCTGTTTTTT.